The 21 T cell receptor beta chains presented below share a single source sample, sequenced in a study of blood T cell repertoires in COVID-19. TCRdb's copy holds only in-frame clones and misses some; the assay was immunoSEQ multiplex PCR. The table records approximately 500,000 clones, 70% to 90% of them present only once. Sequenced material: peripheral blood. These TCRs come from a human donor in a cohort sampled during active COVID-19.

The chain is built from TRBV4-2 and TRBJ1-2; maybe TRBD1 (6 bases). The germline V gene has CDR1 LGHNA and CDR2 YNFKEQ. The CDR3 loop spans 12 amino acids. V lost 3 bases and J lost 6, with 8 bases in between. CDR3: CASSQYRDGYTF. CDR3 DNA sequence: TGTGCCAGCAGCCAGTACAGGGATGGCTACACCTTC.

This clone showed up just a few times. The V and J genes are TRBV13 and TRBJ2-1; D call uncertain. Germline CDR1 reads PRHDT; CDR2 reads FYEKMQ (reference sequence). V lost 5 bases, J lost 8 bases, and 16 bases lay in between. The CDR3 contains 14 residues. The CDR3 sequence: CASSPTVPSDEQFF. CDR3 sequence (DNA): TGTGCCAGCAGCCCCACAGTACCCTCAGATGAGCAGTTCTTC.

V is TRBV6-5 and J is TRBJ1-5; perhaps TRBD1 as D (5 bases). The CDR3 length is 14 residues. The V end lost 8 bases, the J end lost 3 bases, and 14 bases lay between the germline ends. Germline loops: CDR1 MNHEY, CDR2 SVGAGI. Written as DNA, the CDR3 is TGTGCCAGCGCGGACAACCGCTTCAATCAGCCCCAGCATTTT. Residues: CASADNRFNQPQHF.

The V call is TRBV25-1, the J call TRBJ2-7; 9 bases are a match to TRBD2. The length of the CDR3 is 15 residues. The germline V gene encodes CDR1 MGHDK and CDR2 SYGVNS. Trimming removed 5 bases from V and 3 bases from J; junction bases left unmatched: 8. Here the CDR3 DNA reads TGTGCCAGCAGTCCATGGGATAGCGGGAGCTACGAGCAGTACTTC. It specifies CASSPWDSGSYEQYF.

V gene TRBV23-1 combines with J gene TRBJ1-4; the D is unclear. TRBV23-1 is labeled an ORF, and its function is uncertain. The CDR3 covers 16 residues. Trimming removed 2 bases from V and 4 bases from J, with 14 bases in between. CDR3 in DNA: TGCGCCAGCAGTCAAGAATGCGGGTGGGGTAATGAAAAACTGTTTTTT. Encoded protein: CASSQECGWGNEKLFF.

The chain links TRBV15 to TRBJ1-1; possibly TRBD1 for D (5 bases). The CDR3 runs 14 residues. Looked up from germline, CDR1 is LNHNV and CDR2 is YYDKDF (reference sequence). Trimming removed 0 bases at V and 0 bases at J, with 5 bases between. The CDR3 reads CATSRDRVNTEAFF. The CDR3 region has the DNA TGTGCCACCAGCAGAGACAGGGTGAACACTGAAGCTTTCTTT.

The V and J genes are TRBV6-5 and TRBJ1-3; no clear D. The CDR3 consists of 16 residues. Germline V gene data show CDR1 as MNHEY and CDR2 as SVGAGI. The V end was cut by 4 bases, the J end by 7 bases, with 20 bases between. The CDR3 is CASSSSRPRSGNTIYF. The CDR3 DNA sequence: TGTGCCAGCAGTTCCTCGAGGCCGCGTTCGGGGAACACCATATATTTT.

This rearrangement joins TRBV28 to TRBJ1-4; D unresolved. The CDR3 is made up of 14 amino acids. Germline V CDR1 and CDR2: MDHEN, SYDVKM. V was clipped by 3 bases and J by 0 bases, with 5 bases between them. CDR3 DNA sequence: TGTGCCAGCAGTTTGGCTTCAACTAATGAAAAACTGTTTTTT. This codes for CASSLASTNEKLFF.

The gene calls are TRBV6-5 and TRBJ2-5; TRBD2 might be the D (6 bases). V lost 7 bases and J 7 bases, leaving 19 bases between the germline ends. Germline V gene sequence: CDR1 MNHEY, CDR2 SVGAGI. The CDR3 runs 14 residues. CDR3 DNA sequence: TGTGCCAGCACCGAAGGGACTCCTTTAGGGACCCAGTACTTC. The encoded protein is CASTEGTPLGTQYF.

The rearrangement joins TRBV7-2 to TRBJ1-1, with D tentatively TRBD1 (5 bases). CDR3 size: 14 residues. Germline V gives CDR1 SGHTA, CDR2 FQGNSA. Trimming stripped 1 base from V and 10 bases from J, with 16 bases between. In DNA form, the CDR3 reads TGTGCCAGCAGCTTAGTTGGGGCGGATAAGGTAGCTTTCTTT. It yields the protein CASSLVGADKVAFF.

This clone was found once. CDR3 loop: CASTEQLYNEQFF. In nucleotides, the CDR3 is TGTGCCAGCACCGAACAGCTCTACAATGAGCAGTTCTTC. The chain couples TRBV7-8 to TRBJ2-1; D not certain. The CDR3 loop spans 13 amino acids. The V end was cut by 7 bases, the J end by 3 bases, with 10 bases between. The V gene's germline CDR1 is SGHVS and CDR2 FQNEAQ.

This clone was found a few times. The rearrangement links TRBV6-1 to TRBJ1-2; a weak D match, TRBD1 (5 bases). CDR1 and CDR2 from the germline V gene are MNHNS and SASEGT. Trimming took 1 base from V and 6 from J, leaving 15 bases between them. This CDR3 has 15 residues. DNA for the CDR3: TGTGCCAGCAGTGAAGGCAGGGCAGGGTGGAATGGCTACACCTTC. Protein sequence: CASSEGRAGWNGYTF.

V gene TRBV3-1 (or the pseudogene TRBV3-2) combines with J gene TRBJ2-7; D possibly corresponds to TRBD2 (6 bases). V lost 3 bases and J lost 6, with 18 bases in between. The CDR3 covers 15 residues. Germline CDR1 reads LGHDT; CDR2 reads YNNKEL (reference sequence). The CDR3 nucleotides read TGTGCCAGCAGCCATGAAATATTACTAGCCGGCGAGCAGTACTTC. Protein sequence: CASSHEILLAGEQYF.

The rearrangement uses TRBV6-5 and TRBJ1-3; D gene unclear. Germline V gives CDR1 MNHEY, CDR2 SVGAGI. The CDR3 length is 15 residues. The germline V and J ends were trimmed by 5 bases and 4 bases, with 15 bases remaining between them. CDR3 region: CASSPPGIGGNTIYF. The DNA for the CDR3 is TGTGCCAGCAGTCCCCCGGGAATCGGAGGAAACACCATATATTTT.

This chain joins TRBV2 and TRBJ2-3, with 10 bases that match TRBD1. The germline V gene encodes CDR1 SNHLY and CDR2 FYNNEI. The CDR3 spans 16 residues. V shed 6 bases, J shed 0 bases, and the junction held 6 bases outside the gene matches. The CDR3 DNA reads as TGTGCCAGCAGGGTCGGGGACAGGGGCAGCACAGATACGCAGTATTTT. This sequence encodes CASRVGDRGSTDTQYF.

This chain joins TRBV7-3 and TRBJ2-6; 7 nucleotides agree with TRBD1. Germline CDR1 and CDR2: SGHTA and FQGTGA. This CDR3 is built from 17 residues. The V gene end was trimmed by 5 bases and the J gene end by 1 base; junction bases not matched to a gene: 8. The CDR3, as DNA: TGTGCCAGCAGCCCTCTGAGCAGGGGGTCTGGGGCCAACGTCCTGACTTTC. This gives the protein CASSPLSRGSGANVLTF.

The chain is built from TRBV19 and TRBJ2-5; 11 bases align to TRBD2. Germline values: CDR1 LNHDA, CDR2 SQIVND (reference sequence). This CDR3 has 15 amino acids. V was pared by 4 bases and J by 2 bases, with 3 bases of the junction left unmatched. CDR3 residues: CASSSPSGRQETQYF. The DNA of the CDR3 is TGTGCCAGTAGTAGCCCTAGCGGGAGGCAAGAGACCCAGTACTTC. Variable domain in full (rest from reference TRBV19 and TRBJ2-5): DGGITQSPKYLFRKEGQNVTLSCEQNLNHDAMYWYRQDPGQGLRLIYYSQIVNDFQKGDIAEGYSVSREKKESFPLTVTSAQKNPTAFYLCASSSPSGRQETQYFGPGTRLLVL.

About this clone itself: At the DNA level, this CDR3 is encoded by other sequences in the same sample as well. The chain employs TRBV5-1 and TRBJ2-7; 9 bases line up with TRBD1. J lost 2 bases, V lost 0 bases, and 0 bases had no gene match. From germline, CDR1 is SGHRS and CDR2 YFSETQ. The CDR3 covers 14 residues. CDR3 DNA: TGCGCCAGCAGCTTGGGACAGGGGGCCTACGAGCAGTACTTC. Protein product: CASSLGQGAYEQYF.

A few counts support this clone. This chain uses TRBV6-5 with TRBJ2-7; TRBD2 aligns across 8 bases. V lost 6 bases and J lost 3; bases outside the gene matches: 10. Germline CDR1 and CDR2: MNHEY and SVGAGI. CDR3 size: 15 residues. The CDR3 region is CASRAGAGGIYEQYF. CDR3 sequence (DNA): TGTGCCAGCAGGGCCGGGGCGGGAGGAATCTACGAGCAGTACTTC.

The chain has TRBV29-1 and TRBJ2-3; a weak D match, TRBD2 (5 bases). This CDR3 region has 11 residues. Germline V CDR1 and CDR2: SQVTM, ANQGSEA. V lost 7 bases and J lost 5, with 10 bases in between. In nucleotides, the CDR3 is TGCAGCGCCGGACTCATAGATACGCAGTATTTT. Its translation is CSAGLIDTQYF.

V is TRBV4-1 and J is TRBJ2-1; weak D call: TRBD2 (6 bases). Per germline, CDR1 MGHRA and CDR2 YSYEKL. The CDR3 length is 15 residues. The ends were cut back, 0 bases at V and 6 bases at J, with 12 bases in the middle. In DNA, the CDR3 is TGCGCCAGCAGCCAAGACAGGACTATACTCAATGAGCAGTTCTTC. Amino acids: CASSQDRTILNEQFF.